The 5 T cell receptor beta chains below all came from one sample that was sequenced in a study of T cell clonality in common variable immunodeficiency. Assay: immunoSEQ multiplex PCR; the TCRdb copy retains only in-frame clones and omits some. Sampling found roughly 58,000 clones, none seen once. The source material was peripheral blood mononuclear cells. Receptors were obtained from a person aged 18 to 75 in good health.

Many counts were recorded for this clone. The read ends 3 residues before the CDR3 terminus; that terminus is restored from the germline J gene. V gene TRBV30 combines with J gene TRBJ2-1; 10 nucleotides agree with TRBD2. Germline CDR1 reads GTSNPN; CDR2 reads SVGIG (reference sequence). Trimming cost V 4 bases and J 9 bases; bases outside gene matches: 12. CDR3 length: 15 amino acids. This chain's CDR3 is CAWTGTSAPGSEQFF. CDR3 DNA (partial): TGTGCCTGGACGGGGACTAGCGCTCCAGGCAGTGAG.

This clone was found many times. Read data end 3 residues before the CDR3 end; the end is taken from the germline J gene. This rearrangement joins TRBV18 to TRBJ2-6, with 8 nucleotides matching TRBD1. Germline CDR1 is KGHSH and CDR2 is LQKENI. Losses at the gene ends were 3 bases for V and 3 bases for J; bases not matched to a gene: 7. The CDR3 runs to 17 residues. The CDR3 sequence: CASSPRQGSGGANVLTF. The DNA read from the CDR3 is TGTGCCAGCTCACCGCGACAGGGGAGTGGTGGGGCCAACGTC.

This clone was seen at least ten times. The read finishes 3 residues shy of the CDR3 end, and the germline J gene is used to complete it. The chain is built from TRBV7-9 and TRBJ2-3; tentatively, D is TRBD1 (6 bases). The CDR3 length is 15 residues. V lost 4 bases and J lost 5, with 16 bases in between. The germline V gene has CDR1 SEHNR and CDR2 FQNEAQ (reference sequence). The part of the CDR3 DNA that was read is TGTGCCAGCAGCTACATTGGACAGAGTAGAGATACG. Encoded protein: CASSYIGQSRDT. The whole CDR3 protein reads CASSYIGQSRDTQYF.

Ten or more counts support this clone. Read sequence stops 3 residues before the CDR3 end, and the germline J gene provides the missing end. This rearrangement joins TRBV7-9 to TRBJ2-3; no clear D. V was shortened by 5 bases and J by 0 bases, with 9 bases between the two germline ends. Germline CDR1 is SEHNR and CDR2 is FQNEAQ (reference sequence). The CDR3 has 14 amino acids. Partial CDR3 DNA: TGTGCCAGCAGCCCCTATATGAGCACAGATACG. The encoded protein is CASSPYMSTDT. In full, the CDR3 reads CASSPYMSTDTQYF.

This clone was seen more than once but under ten times. The CDR3 end is not reached by the read, which stops 3 residues before it; the germline J gene fills it in. The chain carries TRBV6-2 or TRBV6-3 and TRBJ2-7; 12 bases are a match to TRBD2. This CDR3 has 16 amino acids. Germline V gene sequence: CDR1 MNHEY, CDR2 SVGEGT. V lost 6 bases to trimming and J lost 2 bases; unmatched junction nucleotides: 8. The CDR3 is CASSLARLAGAYEQYF. The DNA read from the CDR3 is TGTGCCAGCAGCCTAGCCCGACTAGCGGGAGCCTACGAG.